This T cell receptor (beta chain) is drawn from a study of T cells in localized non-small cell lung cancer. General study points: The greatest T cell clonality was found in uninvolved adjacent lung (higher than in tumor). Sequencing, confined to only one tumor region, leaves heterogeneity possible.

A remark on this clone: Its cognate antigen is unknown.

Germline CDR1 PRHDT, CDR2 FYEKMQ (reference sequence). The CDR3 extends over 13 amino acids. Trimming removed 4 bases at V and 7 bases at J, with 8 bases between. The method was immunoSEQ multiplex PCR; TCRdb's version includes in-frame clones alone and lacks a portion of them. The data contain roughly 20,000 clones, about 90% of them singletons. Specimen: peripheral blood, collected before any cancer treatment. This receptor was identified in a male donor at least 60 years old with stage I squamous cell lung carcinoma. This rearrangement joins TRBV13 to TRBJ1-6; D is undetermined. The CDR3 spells CASSSDYNSPLHF. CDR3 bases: TGTGCCAGCAGCTCGGACTACAATTCACCCCTCCACTTT.